Below, 13 T cell receptor beta chains from the same sample are listed, as sequenced in a study of beta chain features in type 1 diabetes (dated by TCRdb to 2017 to 2018). Antigens for these TCRs are unknown. General study outcomes and caveats: A moderate but significant shortening of TCRB CDR3 length was observed in type 1 diabetes patients in all four CD4+ subsets.

To prepare the library, the immunoSEQ multiplex PCR assay was applied. The High Capacity cDNA Reverse Transcription Kit was used to reverse transcribe all of the isolated RNA, meaning that expressed TCRB transcripts were what got sequenced. The source is immuneACCESS, and TCRdb retained only in-frame sequences with V and J called. Part of the clones is not carried over; for the studies checked, unresolved V genes explain less than half of this, and the remainder is unexplained. Present in this sample are some 370,000 clones, 9.6% of which were seen just once. Clones ranked in the top ten supply over 0.45% of the sample. The sequenced sample consisted of central memory CD4+ T cells from blood. These receptors were taken from a man aged 25 to 40 with type 1 diabetes.

This clone was picked up a small number of times. The chain joins TRBV10-3 to TRBJ2-1; TRBD2 matches at 7 bases. The ends lost 8 bases at V and 5 bases at J; junction bases unmatched: 6. The CDR3 is 13 amino acids. Germline-derived CDR1 and CDR2 are ENHRY and SYGVKD. CDR3 DNA: TGTGCCATCGCGGCTAGCGGCAACAATGAGCAGTTCTTC. Translation gives CAIAASGNNEQFF.

The gene calls are TRBV4-2 and TRBJ2-7; 7 positions match TRBD2. Germline trimming cut 3 bases from V and 9 bases from J; bases unmatched to any gene: 8. Germline V CDR1 and CDR2: LGHNA, YNFKEQ. The CDR3 has 13 residues. CDR3 bases: TGTGCCAGCAGCCAGGTGGGGGGGGAGAGGCAGTACTTC. Residues: CASSQVGGERQYF.

In its sample, this clone was seen a few times. The chain couples TRBV19 to TRBJ1-4, with TRBD1 identical over 7 bases. The CDR3 runs 14 residues. Trimming took 6 bases from V and 6 from J; bases not matched to a gene: 7. Germline values: CDR1 LNHDA, CDR2 SQIVND (reference sequence). The CDR3 loop is CASSRRGPDEKLFF. In nucleotides, the CDR3 is TGTGCCAGTAGCAGAAGGGGGCCGGATGAAAAACTGTTTTTT.

This clone was detected a few times. This sequence joins TRBV19 and TRBJ1-1; D perhaps matches TRBD1 (5 bases). V lost 8 bases, J lost 3 bases, and 7 bases lay in between. Germline V gene lookup returns CDR1 LNHDA and CDR2 SQIVND (reference sequence). The CDR3 is made up of 11 amino acids. CDR3 in amino acids: CASQGYTEAFF. CDR3 in DNA: TGTGCCAGTCAGGGTTACACTGAAGCTTTCTTT.

J is TRBJ1-1 and V is TRBV7-2; D is uncertain. Trimming removed 4 bases from V and 0 bases from J, with 12 bases in between. CDR1 is SGHTA, CDR2 FQGNSA, per germline. The CDR3 consists of 15 residues. CDR3 nucleotide sequence: TGTGCCAGCAGCTACATAAGACGGATGAACACTGAAGCTTTCTTT. Its translation: CASSYIRRMNTEAFF. Looking up the rest from reference TRBV7-2 and TRBJ1-1 gives the full variable domain: GAGVSQSPSNKVTEKGKDVELRCDPISGHTALYWYRQSLGQGLEFLIYFQGNSAPDKSGLPSDRFSAERTGGSVSTLTIQRTQQEDSAVYLCASSYIRRMNTEAFFGQGTRLTVV.

This clone was seen repeatedly, ten times or more. Other DNA sequences in this specimen translate into the identical CDR3. In nucleotides, the CDR3 is TGTGCCAGCAGCGTGGGACAGCTGAACACTGAAGCTTTCTTT. It specifies CASSVGQLNTEAFF. The chain couples TRBV9 to TRBJ1-1; TRBD1 agrees at 7 bases. The CDR3 sequence is 14 residues long. J was trimmed by 0 bases and V by 2 bases; bases with no gene match: 1. Germline V gene lookup returns CDR1 SGDLS and CDR2 YYNGEE.

A few counts support this clone. CDR3 DNA: TGCGCCAGCAGCCATCGAGGGACTAGCGAGCCCAATGAGCAGTTCTTC. This codes for CASSHRGTSEPNEQFF. V gene TRBV4-3 combines with J gene TRBJ2-1, with 10 bases that match TRBD2. V lost 3 bases and J lost 6; bases outside the gene matches: 8. CDR1 and CDR2 from the germline V gene are LGHNA and YSLEER. The CDR3 contains 16 residues.

This clone showed up just a few times. V gene TRBV14 combines with J gene TRBJ2-7, with TRBD1 matching over 12 bases. CDR1 and CDR2 (germline): SGHDN, FVKESK. Trimming took 8 bases from V and 6 from J; bases not matched to a gene: 5. This CDR3 has 13 residues. The CDR3 sequence: CASRGQGAREQYF. The CDR3 DNA reads as TGTGCCAGCCGGGGACAGGGGGCTCGCGAGCAGTACTTC. Full variable domain (rest looked up from reference TRBV14 and TRBJ2-7): EAGVTQFPSHSVIEKGQTVTLRCDPISGHDNLYWYRRVMGKEIKFLLHFVKESKQDESGMPNNRFLAERTGGTYSTLKVQPAELEDSGVYFCASRGQGAREQYFGPGTRLTVT.

This chain connects TRBV4-2 to TRBJ1-4; maybe TRBD1 (5 bases). The CDR3 is made up of 17 amino acids. From germline, CDR1 is LGHNA and CDR2 YNFKEQ. The V and J ends lost 0 bases and 8 bases respectively, with 19 bases between them. CDR3 in DNA: TGTGCCAGCAGCCAAGACAGCTTGCGGGACTGGGGGGAAAAACTGTTTTTT. Residues: CASSQDSLRDWGEKLFF.

This clone was counted between two and nine times. V usage is TRBV7-2 and J usage is TRBJ2-7; TRBD1 aligns across 10 bases. Germline CDR1 and CDR2: SGHTA and FQGNSA. After removal of 4 bases from V and 3 bases from J, the junction contained 6 bases not matched to a gene. The CDR3 totals 15 residues. As DNA, the CDR3 is TGTGCCAGCAGCTCTAGGACAGGGGGGGACTACGAGCAGTACTTC. The encoded protein is CASSSRTGGDYEQYF.

This clone was seen a handful of times. The chain carries TRBV7-9 and TRBJ2-3; unclear D gene. This CDR3 is 15 amino acids long. Trimming stripped 1 base from V and 1 base from J, with 9 bases between. The germline gives CDR1 SEHNR, CDR2 FQNEAQ (reference sequence). CDR3 nucleotide sequence: TGTGCCAGCAGCTTAGGGCCCACTGGCACAGATACGCAGTATTTT. This encodes CASSLGPTGTDTQYF.

The genes are TRBV7-9 and TRBJ1-1, with 7 bases fitting TRBD1. With 5 bases clipped from V and 5 bases from J, the junction kept 2 bases outside the gene matches. The CDR3 contains 12 residues. Germline CDR1 SEHNR, CDR2 FQNEAQ (reference sequence). The CDR3 DNA reads TGTGCCAGCAGCGGACAGGATACTGAAGCTTTCTTT. Amino acid sequence: CASSGQDTEAFF.

On this clone: This same CDR3 is encoded by further DNA sequences in the sample. The chain recombines TRBV27 with TRBJ2-5; D ambiguous. Germline assignment: CDR1 MNHEY and CDR2 SMNVEV (reference sequence). Trimming removed 2 bases at V and 5 bases at J, with 9 bases between. This CDR3 has 13 residues. CDR3 coding DNA: TGTGCCAGCAGTTTAGGGCCCGGCGAGACCCAGTACTTC. The encoded protein is CASSLGPGETQYF.